This T cell receptor beta chain is drawn from a study of T-cell reconstitution after alpha-beta-depleted transplantation in children. Construction of the TCRbeta library involved unique molecular identifiers. MiXCR, run by TCRdb on the PCR reads, gives a single entry per CDR3 protein. The sample yields over 550,000 distinct CDR3 sequences, roughly a tenth seen once. V dropped 4 bases and J dropped 15 bases, with 17 bases sitting between them. This CDR3 has 12 amino acids. Germline V CDR1 and CDR2: SGHRS, YFSETQ. This chain connects TRBV5-1 to TRBJ2-1, with D perhaps TRBD1 (5 bases). This sample comprised PBMCs from the stem cell graft donor, obtained from the stem cell graft. This clonotype originated in a human donor who donated a stem cell graft to a child with acute myeloid leukemia. The CDR3 here is CASSLTQGWPFF. The DNA of the CDR3 is TGCGCCAGCAGCCTCACTCAGGGATGGCCGTTCTTC.